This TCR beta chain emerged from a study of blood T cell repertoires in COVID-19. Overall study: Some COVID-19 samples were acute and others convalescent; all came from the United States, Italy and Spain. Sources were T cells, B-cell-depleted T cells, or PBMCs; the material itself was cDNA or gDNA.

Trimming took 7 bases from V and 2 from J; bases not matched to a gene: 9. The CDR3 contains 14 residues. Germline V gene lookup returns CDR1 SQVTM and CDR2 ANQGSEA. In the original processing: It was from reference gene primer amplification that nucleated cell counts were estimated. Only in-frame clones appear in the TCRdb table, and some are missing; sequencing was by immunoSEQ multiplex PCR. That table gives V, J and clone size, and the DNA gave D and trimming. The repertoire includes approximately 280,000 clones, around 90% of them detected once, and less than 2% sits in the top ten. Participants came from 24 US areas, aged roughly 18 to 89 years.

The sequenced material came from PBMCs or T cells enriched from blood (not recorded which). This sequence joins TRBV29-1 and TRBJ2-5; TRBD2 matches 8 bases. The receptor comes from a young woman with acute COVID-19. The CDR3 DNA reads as TGCAGCGCTAAACCGGGACTAGGACAAGAGACCCAGTACTTC. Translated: CSAKPGLGQETQYF.